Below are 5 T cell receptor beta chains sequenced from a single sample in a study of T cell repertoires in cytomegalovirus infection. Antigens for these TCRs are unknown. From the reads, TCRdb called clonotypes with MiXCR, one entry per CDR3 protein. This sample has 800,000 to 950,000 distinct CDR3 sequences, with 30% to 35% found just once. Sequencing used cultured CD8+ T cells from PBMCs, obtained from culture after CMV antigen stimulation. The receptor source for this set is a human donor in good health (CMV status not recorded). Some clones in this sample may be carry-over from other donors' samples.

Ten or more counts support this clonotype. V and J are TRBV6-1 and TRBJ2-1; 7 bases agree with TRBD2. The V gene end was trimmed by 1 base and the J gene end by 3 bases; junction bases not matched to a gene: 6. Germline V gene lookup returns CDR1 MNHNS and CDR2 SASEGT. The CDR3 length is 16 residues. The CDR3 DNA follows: TGTGCCAGCAGTGAAGAGGCCGGGGGGTTCTACAATGAGCAGTTCTTC. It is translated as CASSEEAGGFYNEQFF.

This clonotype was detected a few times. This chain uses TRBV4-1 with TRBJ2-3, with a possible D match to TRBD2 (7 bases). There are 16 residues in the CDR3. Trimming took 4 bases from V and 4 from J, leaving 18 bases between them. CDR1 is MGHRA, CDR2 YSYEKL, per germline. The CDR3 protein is CASSPLGGGPSDTQYF. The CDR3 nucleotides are TGCGCCAGCAGCCCCCTGGGGGGGGGGCCGTCAGATACGCAGTATTTT.

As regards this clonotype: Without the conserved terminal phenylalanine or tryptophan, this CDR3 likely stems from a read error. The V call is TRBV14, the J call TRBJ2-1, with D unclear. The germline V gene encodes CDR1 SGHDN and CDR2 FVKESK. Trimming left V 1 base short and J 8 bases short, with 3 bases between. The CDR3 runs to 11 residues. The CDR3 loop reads CASSQGDEQFS. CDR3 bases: TGTGCCAGCAGCCAAGGCGATGAGCAGTTCTCC.

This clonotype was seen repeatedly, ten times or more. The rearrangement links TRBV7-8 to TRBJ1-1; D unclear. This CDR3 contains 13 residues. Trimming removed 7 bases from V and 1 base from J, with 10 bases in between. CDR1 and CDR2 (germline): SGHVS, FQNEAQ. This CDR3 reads CASIERGNTEAFF. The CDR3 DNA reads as TGTGCCAGCATTGAGAGAGGGAACACTGAAGCTTTCTTT.

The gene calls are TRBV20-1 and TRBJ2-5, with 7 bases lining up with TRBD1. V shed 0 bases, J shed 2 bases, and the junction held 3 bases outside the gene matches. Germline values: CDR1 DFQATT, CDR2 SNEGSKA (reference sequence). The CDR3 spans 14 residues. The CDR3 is CSARDRDRQETQYF. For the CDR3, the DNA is TGCAGTGCTAGAGACCGGGACAGACAAGAGACCCAGTACTTC.